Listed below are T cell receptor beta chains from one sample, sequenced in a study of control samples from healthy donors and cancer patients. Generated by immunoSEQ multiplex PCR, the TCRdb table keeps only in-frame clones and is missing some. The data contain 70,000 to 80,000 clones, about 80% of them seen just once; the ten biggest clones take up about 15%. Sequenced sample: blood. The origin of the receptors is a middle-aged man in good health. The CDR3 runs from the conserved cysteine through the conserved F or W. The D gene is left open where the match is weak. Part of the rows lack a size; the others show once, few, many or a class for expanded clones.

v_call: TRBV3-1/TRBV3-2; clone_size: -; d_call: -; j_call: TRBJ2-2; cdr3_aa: CASSQVVTLDTGELFF; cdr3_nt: TGTGCCAGCAGCCAAGTTGTGACTCTGGACACCGGGGAGCTGTTTTTT
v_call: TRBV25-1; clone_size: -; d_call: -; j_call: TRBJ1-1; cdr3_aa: CASSGVGGEAFF; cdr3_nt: TGTGCCAGCAGTGGGGTAGGGGGTGAAGCTTTCTTT
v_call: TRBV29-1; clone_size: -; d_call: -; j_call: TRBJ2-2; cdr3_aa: CSALPYGTPDTGELFF; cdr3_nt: TGCAGCGCCCTACCTTACGGGACACCCGACACCGGGGAGCTGTTTTTT
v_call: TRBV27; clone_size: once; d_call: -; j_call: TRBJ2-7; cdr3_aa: CASSLGPAVYEQYF; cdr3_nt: TGTGCCAGCAGTTTGGGTCCCGCGGTCTACGAGCAGTACTTC
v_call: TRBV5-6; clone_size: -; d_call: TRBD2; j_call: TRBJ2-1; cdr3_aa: CASSWKRLAGGYNEQFF; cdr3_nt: TGTGCCAGCAGCTGGAAGCGTCTAGCGGGAGGGTACAATGAGCAGTTCTTC
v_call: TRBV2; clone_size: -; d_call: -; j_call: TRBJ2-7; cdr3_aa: CASSSQGIHEQYF; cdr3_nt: TGTGCCAGCAGTTCCCAGGGTATCCACGAGCAGTACTTC
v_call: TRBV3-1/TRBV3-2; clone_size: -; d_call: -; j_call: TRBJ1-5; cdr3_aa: CASSHSTNQPQHF; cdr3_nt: TGTGCCAGCAGCCACTCTACGAATCAGCCCCAGCATTTT
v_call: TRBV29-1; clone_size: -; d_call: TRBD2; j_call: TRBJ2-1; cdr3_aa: CSVGLAGEGEQFF; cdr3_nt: TGCAGCGTTGGACTAGCGGGAGAGGGTGAGCAGTTCTTC
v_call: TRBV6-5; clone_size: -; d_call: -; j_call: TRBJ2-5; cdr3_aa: CASSPGPQETQYF; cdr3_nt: TGTGCCAGCTCGCCCGGGCCCCAAGAGACCCAGTACTTC
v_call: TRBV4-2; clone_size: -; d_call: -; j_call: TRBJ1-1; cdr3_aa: CASSQRSGEDEAFF; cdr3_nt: TGTGCCAGCAGCCAACGATCCGGGGAAGATGAAGCTTTCTTT
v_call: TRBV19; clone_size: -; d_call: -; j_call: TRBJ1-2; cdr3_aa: CASSPGRGFEYGYTF; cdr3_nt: TGTGCCAGTAGTCCTGGACGGGGCTTTGAATATGGCTACACCTTC
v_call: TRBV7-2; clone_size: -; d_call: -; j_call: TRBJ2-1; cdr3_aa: CASSLSRSGNEQFF; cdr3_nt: TGTGCCAGCAGCTTATCAAGGAGTGGCAATGAGCAGTTCTTC
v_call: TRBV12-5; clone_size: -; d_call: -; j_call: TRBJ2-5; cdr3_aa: CASGPGRFEETQYF; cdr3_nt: TGTGCTAGTGGTCCGGGCCGCTTCGAAGAGACCCAGTACTTC
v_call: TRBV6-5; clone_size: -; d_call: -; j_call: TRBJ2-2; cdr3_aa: CASSYHGITYAGELFF; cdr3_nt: TGTGCCAGCAGTTATCATGGGATAACGTACGCCGGGGAGCTGTTTTTT
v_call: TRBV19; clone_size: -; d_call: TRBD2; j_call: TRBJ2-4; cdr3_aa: CASRGGDVAKNIQYF; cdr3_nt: TGTGCCAGTAGGGGAGGGGACGTAGCAAAAAACATTCAGTACTTC
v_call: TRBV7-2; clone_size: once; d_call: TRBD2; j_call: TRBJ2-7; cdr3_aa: CASSFGTTRDEQYF; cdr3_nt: TGTGCCAGCAGCTTCGGGACTACTCGGGACGAGCAGTACTTC
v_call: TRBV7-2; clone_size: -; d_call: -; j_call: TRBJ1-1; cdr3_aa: CASSLALISGAGTEAFF; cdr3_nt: TGTGCCAGCAGCTTAGCGCTAATCTCGGGGGCCGGCACTGAAGCTTTCTTT
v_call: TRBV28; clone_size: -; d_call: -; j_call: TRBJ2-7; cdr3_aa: CASTAVRTMGEQYF; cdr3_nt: TGTGCCAGCACTGCAGTCCGGACTATGGGCGAGCAGTACTTC
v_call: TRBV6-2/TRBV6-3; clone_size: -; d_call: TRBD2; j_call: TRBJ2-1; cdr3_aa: CASSRISGRGSYNEQFF; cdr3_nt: TGTGCCAGCAGCAGAATTAGCGGGAGGGGCTCCTACAATGAGCAGTTCTTC
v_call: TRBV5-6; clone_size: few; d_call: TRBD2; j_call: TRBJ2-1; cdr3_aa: CASSPGGFYEQFF; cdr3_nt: TGTGCCAGCAGCCCCGGGGGGTTCTATGAGCAGTTCTTC
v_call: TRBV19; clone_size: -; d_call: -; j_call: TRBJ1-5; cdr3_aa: CASSMGRGGQPQHF; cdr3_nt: TGTGCCAGTAGTATGGGTAGGGGTGGACAGCCCCAGCATTTT
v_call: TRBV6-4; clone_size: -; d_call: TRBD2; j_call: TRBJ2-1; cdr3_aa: CASSRASGRILNEQFF; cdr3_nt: TGTGCCAGCAGCAGGGCTAGCGGGAGAATTTTGAATGAGCAGTTCTTC
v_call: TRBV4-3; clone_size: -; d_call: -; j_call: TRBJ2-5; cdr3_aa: CASSQVLGKQETQYF; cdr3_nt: TGCGCCAGCAGCCAAGTCTTAGGGAAACAAGAGACCCAGTACTTC
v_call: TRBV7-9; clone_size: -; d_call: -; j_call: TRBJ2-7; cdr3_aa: CASSSPGHISYEQYF; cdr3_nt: TGTGCCAGCAGCTCCCCGGGACACATCTCCTACGAGCAGTACTTC
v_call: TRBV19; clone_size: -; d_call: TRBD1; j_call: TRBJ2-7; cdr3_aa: CASSPQGAGSEQYF; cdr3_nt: TGTGCCAGTAGTCCACAGGGGGCAGGGAGCGAGCAGTACTTC
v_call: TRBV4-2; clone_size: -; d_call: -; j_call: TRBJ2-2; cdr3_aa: CASRQGAGELFF; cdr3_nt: TGTGCCAGCCGCCAGGGCGCCGGGGAGCTGTTTTTT
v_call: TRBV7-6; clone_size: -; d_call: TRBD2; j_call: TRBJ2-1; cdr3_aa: CASSLWGLETNEQFF; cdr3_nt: TGTGCCAGCAGCTTATGGGGACTAGAGACGAATGAGCAGTTCTTC
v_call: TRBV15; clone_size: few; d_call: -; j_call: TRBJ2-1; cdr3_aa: CATSRDPGPPNEQFF; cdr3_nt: TGTGCCACCAGCAGAGACCCCGGGCCCCCCAATGAGCAGTTCTTC
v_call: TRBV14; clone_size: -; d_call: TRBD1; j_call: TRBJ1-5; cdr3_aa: CASSQGQGNQPQHF; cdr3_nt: TGTGCCAGCAGCCAAGGACAGGGGAATCAGCCCCAGCATTTT
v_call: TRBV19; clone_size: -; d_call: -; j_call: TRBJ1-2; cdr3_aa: CASSIQPNYGYTF; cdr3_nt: TGTGCCAGTAGTATCCAACCAAACTATGGCTACACCTTC
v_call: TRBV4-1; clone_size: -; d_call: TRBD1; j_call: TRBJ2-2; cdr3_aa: CASSSRTGEAGELFF; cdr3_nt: TGCGCCAGCAGCTCAAGGACAGGGGAGGCCGGGGAGCTGTTTTTT
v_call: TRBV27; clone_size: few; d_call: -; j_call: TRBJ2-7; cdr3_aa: CASSRGDSYEQYF; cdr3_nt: TGTGCCAGCAGCAGGGGGGACTCCTACGAGCAGTACTTC
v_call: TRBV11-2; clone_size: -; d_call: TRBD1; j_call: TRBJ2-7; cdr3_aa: CASSNPGQGASEQYF; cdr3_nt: TGTGCCAGCAGTAATCCGGGACAGGGGGCAAGCGAGCAGTACTTC
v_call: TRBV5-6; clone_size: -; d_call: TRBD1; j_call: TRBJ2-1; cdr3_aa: CASAKDRVSSYNEQFF; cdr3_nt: TGTGCCAGCGCAAAGGACAGGGTCTCATCCTACAATGAGCAGTTCTTC
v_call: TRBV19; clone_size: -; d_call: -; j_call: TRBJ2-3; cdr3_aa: CASSILGDTDTQYF; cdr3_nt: TGTGCCAGTAGTATACTTGGGGATACAGATACGCAGTATTTT
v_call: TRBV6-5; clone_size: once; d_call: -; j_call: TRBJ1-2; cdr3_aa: CASSLQREGWFGYTF; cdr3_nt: TGTGCCAGCAGTCTCCAACGGGAGGGTTGGTTTGGCTACACCTTC